Below, 14 T cell receptor beta chains from the same sample are listed, as sequenced in a study of blood T cell repertoires in COVID-19. TCRdb's table, derived via immunoSEQ multiplex PCR, lists solely in-frame clones and lacks some. Altogether just under 350,000 clones are present, about nine tenths being singletons, with the ten largest covering approximately 7.4%. Specimen: peripheral blood. Source of these receptors: a woman in her 70s with COVID-19, enrolled during active disease.

The V gene is TRBV5-1, the J gene TRBJ2-2, with TRBD2 matching 10 bases. The CDR3 is 16 amino acids. With 3 bases clipped from V and 2 bases from J, the junction kept 4 bases outside the gene matches. The germline V gene encodes CDR1 SGHRS and CDR2 YFSETQ. In nucleotides, the CDR3 is TGCGCCAGCAGCTACTTAGCGGGGGGTAACACCGGGGAGCTGTTTTTT. Its protein is CASSYLAGGNTGELFF.

In nucleotides, the CDR3 is TGTGCCAGCAGCCAAGAGACGAGCGTATTCAACAATGAGCAGTTCTTC. Encoded protein: CASSQETSVFNNEQFF. This chain connects TRBV4-2 to TRBJ2-1; the D is unclear. From germline, CDR1 is LGHNA and CDR2 YNFKEQ. The CDR3 loop spans 16 amino acids. The V and J ends lost 0 bases and 5 bases respectively, with 14 bases between them.

CDR3 coding DNA: TGTGCCAGCAGCCAGACCTCTAGCGGTATCGAGCAGTACTTC. This gives the protein CASSQTSSGIEQYF. V usage is TRBV3-1 (or the pseudogene TRBV3-2) and J usage is TRBJ2-7; 7 bases fit TRBD2. V trimming: 3 bases; J trimming: 6 bases; junction bases outside the gene matches: 8. CDR1 is LGHDT, CDR2 YNNKEL, per germline (reference sequence). This CDR3 is built from 14 residues.

On this clone: Other DNA variants within this sample encode the same CDR3. This chain links TRBV27 with TRBJ1-2; D ambiguous. CDR1 is MNHEY and CDR2 is SMNVEV in the germline V gene (reference sequence). V lost 6 bases, J lost 5 bases, and 10 bases lay in between. The CDR3 sequence is 12 residues long. The CDR3: CASSGSGYGYTF. The CDR3 DNA reads TGTGCCAGCAGCGGGTCGGGGTATGGCTACACCTTC.

The CDR3 region is CASSITTSGVTDTQYF. The CDR3 DNA sequence: TGTGCCAGCAGCATTACGACTAGCGGGGTCACAGATACGCAGTATTTT. This chain connects TRBV7-2 to TRBJ2-3, with TRBD2 identical over 11 bases. This CDR3 spans 16 amino acids. Germline-derived CDR1 and CDR2 are SGHTA and FQGNSA. V gave up 5 bases and J gave up 2 bases; unmatched junction bases: 6.

The V gene is TRBV2, the J gene TRBJ2-7, with a tentative D call TRBD2 (6 bases). Between the trimmed V and J ends, which lost 5 bases and 4 bases, there was a span of 12 bases. The CDR3 consists of 13 residues. CDR1 is SNHLY, CDR2 FYNNEI, per germline. CDR3 residues: CASSRRVGYEQYF. CDR3 in DNA: TGTGCCAGCAGTCGGAGGGTAGGGTACGAGCAGTACTTC.

The gene calls are TRBV20-1 and TRBJ1-1; 12 nucleotides match TRBD1. V shed 3 bases and J 3 bases; nucleotides not matched to a gene: 5. CDR1 is DFQATT and CDR2 is SNEGSKA in the germline V gene (reference sequence). The CDR3 has 15 residues. The CDR3 coding sequence is TGCAGTGCTAGTGGGGACAGGGGGCGAGACACTGAAGCTTTCTTT. Protein product: CSASGDRGRDTEAFF.

The V and J genes are TRBV30 and TRBJ2-6; D gene uncertain. This CDR3 has 12 amino acids. Germline assignment: CDR1 GTSNPN and CDR2 SVGIG (reference sequence). The ends were cut back, 1 base at V and 18 bases at J, with 16 bases in the middle. The CDR3 loop reads CAWSALREEWTF. CDR3 coding DNA: TGTGCCTGGAGTGCTTTGAGAGAGGAATGGACTTTC.

The chain carries TRBV6-5 and TRBJ1-2, with D possibly matching TRBD1 (5 bases). Germline V gives CDR1 MNHEY, CDR2 SVGAGI. Trimming cost V 6 bases and J 8 bases, with 13 bases left between them. This CDR3 contains 12 residues. CDR3 sequence (DNA): TGTGCCAGCAGGTCAGGGTTCGGGGGCTACACCTTC. Residues: CASRSGFGGYTF.

The chain couples TRBV2 to TRBJ1-1; the D gene is possibly TRBD1 (5 bases). Germline CDR1 reads SNHLY; CDR2 reads FYNNEI. The CDR3 has 15 amino acids. Trimming shortened V by 0 bases and J by 1 base, and 9 bases separated the two germline ends. CDR3 bases: TGTGCCAGCAGTGAAGCGCCAGGGTCGAACACTGAAGCTTTCTTT. Translation: CASSEAPGSNTEAFF.

This clone showed up just once. CDR3 in amino acids: CASSLLQENTEAFF. The CDR3 DNA reads TGTGCCAGCAGTTTATTGCAGGAGAACACTGAAGCTTTCTTT. This chain links TRBV28 with TRBJ1-1; D uncertain. The CDR3 is 14 residues long. Germline V lookup: CDR1 MDHEN, CDR2 SYDVKM. V was trimmed by 1 base and J by 1 base, leaving 7 bases between them.

This clone was counted a single time. The chain links TRBV7-8 to TRBJ1-5; 7 positions agree with TRBD1. Losses at the gene ends were 4 bases for V and 0 bases for J; bases not matched to a gene: 9. Germline CDR1 SGHVS, CDR2 FQNEAQ. This CDR3 contains 17 residues. The CDR3 region is CASSSDRISLSNQPQHF. The CDR3, as DNA: TGTGCCAGCAGCTCGGACAGGATCTCGCTTAGCAATCAGCCCCAGCATTTT.

The chain recombines TRBV6-5 with TRBJ1-1; TRBD1 is a possible D gene (6 bases). This CDR3 region has 14 residues. From germline, CDR1 is MNHEY and CDR2 SVGAGI. The V end was cut by 5 bases, the J end by 1 base, with 11 bases between. The CDR3 protein is CASSPDRSNTEAFF. In nucleotides, the CDR3 is TGTGCCAGCAGTCCGGACAGATCGAACACTGAAGCTTTCTTT.

The chain joins TRBV6-5 to TRBJ1-1; D might be TRBD1 (5 bases). Trimming left V 8 bases short and J 8 bases short, with 21 bases between. CDR1 is MNHEY and CDR2 is SVGAGI in the germline V gene. This CDR3 is built from 14 residues. The CDR3 here is CASGRDSLVSEAFF. The CDR3 coding sequence is TGTGCCAGCGGCCGGGACTCTTTGGTTTCGGAAGCTTTCTTT.